The 32 T cell receptor beta chains below all came from one sample that was sequenced in a study of blood T cell repertoires in COVID-19. Method: immunoSEQ multiplex PCR; TCRdb's copy keeps in-frame clones and lacks some. The sample carries approximately 210,000 clones, 65% to 90% recorded once. The sequenced sample consisted of peripheral blood. The receptors were gathered from a human donor in a cohort sampled during active COVID-19.

The chain joins TRBV12-3 or TRBV12-4 to TRBJ2-5; TRBD2 is a possible D gene (6 bases). This CDR3 spans 13 amino acids. The germline V and J ends were trimmed by 3 bases and 5 bases, with 10 bases remaining between them. The CDR3 here is CASSFREVETQYF. The CDR3 nucleotides are TGTGCCAGCAGTTTCAGGGAGGTGGAGACCCAGTACTTC.

V usage is TRBV6-1 and J usage is TRBJ1-5; D gene ambiguous. Between the trimmed V and J ends, which lost 2 bases and 1 base, there was a span of 9 bases. This CDR3 has 15 amino acids. Germline CDR1 reads MNHNS; CDR2 reads SASEGT. As DNA, the CDR3 is TGTGCCAGCAGTGAATGGAGGTTAAGCAATCAGCCCCAGCATTTT. As protein: CASSEWRLSNQPQHF.

This chain links TRBV19 with TRBJ2-2, with 13 bases matching TRBD2. After removal of 5 bases from V and 2 bases from J, the junction contained 5 bases not matched to a gene. The CDR3 covers 17 residues. CDR1 and CDR2 (germline): LNHDA, SQIVND (reference sequence). CDR3 bases: TGTGCCAGTAGTGTGGGACTAGCGGGATCAAACACCGGGGAGCTGTTTTTT. Amino acids: CASSVGLAGSNTGELFF.

In this sample, this clone turned up once. The genes are TRBV23-1 and TRBJ2-7, with TRBD1 matching 8 bases. Being an ORF, TRBV23-1 has a function that is uncertain. The V gene end was trimmed by 6 bases and the J gene end by 2 bases; junction bases not matched to a gene: 6. The CDR3 is 14 residues long. CDR3 residues: CASRLWTGTYEQYF. The CDR3 DNA reads TGCGCCAGCAGGCTCTGGACAGGGACCTACGAGCAGTACTTC.

This clone occurred once. The chain combines TRBV10-3 with TRBJ1-5, with 9 bases matching TRBD1. Germline CDR1 is ENHRY and CDR2 is SYGVKD. This CDR3 is built from 16 residues. Losses at the gene ends were 4 bases for V and 0 bases for J; bases not matched to a gene: 4. CDR3 in amino acids: CAISAGTGNSNQPQHF. CDR3 sequence (DNA): TGTGCCATCAGTGCAGGGACAGGGAATAGCAATCAGCCCCAGCATTTT.

The V and J genes are TRBV12-1 and TRBJ2-3; the table's D call of TRBD2 was not tested on the DNA. TRBV12-1 is a listed pseudogene. This CDR3 is 13 amino acids long. CDR3 loop: CASSFQASGTQYF. The CDR3 DNA reads TGTGCCAGCAGCTTTCAGGCTAGCGGTACGCAGTATTTT.

DNA of the CDR3: TGTGCCAGCAGCAATCCCAGGAGGAGCTCCTATAATTCACCCCTCCACTTT. It yields the protein CASSNPRRSSYNSPLHF. The V call is TRBV2, the J call TRBJ1-6; D call uncertain. The V gene's germline CDR1 is SNHLY and CDR2 FYNNEI. This CDR3 is 17 amino acids long. V was pared by 6 bases and J by 0 bases, with 15 bases between.

The V gene is TRBV15, the J gene TRBJ2-3; D gene ambiguous. Looked up from germline, CDR1 is LNHNV and CDR2 is YYDKDF (reference sequence). V lost 1 base, J lost 4 bases, and 9 bases lay in between. CDR3 length equals 14 residues. The CDR3 coding sequence is TGTGCCACCAGCAGAGTTCAGTTTCCAGATACGCAGTATTTT. This gives the protein CATSRVQFPDTQYF.

The chain uses TRBV4-2 and TRBJ1-1; TRBD1 is a possible D gene (5 bases). The V and J ends lost 2 bases and 7 bases respectively, with 8 bases between them. Germline loops: CDR1 LGHNA, CDR2 YNFKEQ. CDR3 length equals 12 residues. CDR3 sequence: CASSQWGGEAFF. For the CDR3, the DNA is TGTGCCAGCAGCCAATGGGGCGGTGAAGCTTTCTTT.

This chain uses TRBV7-2 with TRBJ1-5, with 8 bases matching TRBD1. The CDR3 is 16 residues long. Germline V gives CDR1 SGHTA, CDR2 FQGNSA. V lost 4 bases, J lost 6 bases, and 11 bases stayed unmatched. The CDR3 sequence: CASSSGTGPLGQPQHF. As DNA, the CDR3 is TGTGCCAGCAGCTCCGGGACAGGTCCCTTGGGTCAGCCCCAGCATTTT.

This chain uses TRBV11-3 with TRBJ1-1, with D perhaps TRBD1 (6 bases). The germline V gene has CDR1 SGHNT and CDR2 YENEEA. The CDR3 extends over 13 amino acids. Trimming cost V 10 bases and J 6 bases, with 18 bases left between them. The CDR3 region has the DNA TGTGCCACCCTAACGCACAGGGTGGCTGAAGCTTTCTTT. This sequence encodes CATLTHRVAEAFF.

This clone was seen only once. The chain joins TRBV7-9 to TRBJ2-7, with TRBD1 identical over 10 bases. Germline assignment: CDR1 SEHNR and CDR2 FQNEAQ (reference sequence). V dropped 5 bases and J dropped 3; count of bases not matched to a gene: 10. The CDR3 covers 16 residues. The CDR3, as DNA: TGTGCCAGCAGCCCAGGCATGGGACAGGGGATCTACGAGCAGTACTTC. It encodes CASSPGMGQGIYEQYF.

The chain recombines TRBV7-6 with TRBJ1-1; tentatively, D is TRBD1 (5 bases). The CDR3 sequence is 15 residues long. From germline, CDR1 is SGHVS and CDR2 FNYEAQ. The V end lost 5 bases, the J end lost 3 bases, and 16 bases lay between the germline ends. CDR3 sequence reads: CASSPQRGGYTEAFF. CDR3 in DNA: TGTGCCAGCAGCCCCCAGCGGGGGGGTTACACTGAAGCTTTCTTT.

This clone was seen a few times. The genes are TRBV29-1 and TRBJ1-2; perhaps TRBD1 as D (5 bases). The V end lost 7 bases, the J end lost 3 bases, and 15 bases lay between the germline ends. CDR3 length equals 13 residues. Germline CDR1 SQVTM, CDR2 ANQGSEA. CDR3 nucleotides: TGCAGCGCCTCACAGGAGAGCGACTATGGCTACACCTTC. Its translation is CSASQESDYGYTF. The full variable domain, with the rest looked up from reference TRBV29-1 and TRBJ1-2, is SAVISQKPSRDICQRGTSLTIQCQVDSQVTMMFWYRQQPGQSLTLIATANQGSEATYESGFVIDKFPISRPNLTFSTLTVSNMSPEDSSIYLCSASQESDYGYTFGSGTRLTVV.

The chain recombines TRBV18 with TRBJ2-7; D is perhaps TRBD1 (6 bases). V was pared by 4 bases and J by 4 bases, with 20 bases between. Germline V gene lookup returns CDR1 KGHSH and CDR2 LQKENI. The CDR3 has 16 residues. In DNA form, the CDR3 reads TGTGCCAGCTCACGACCGGGACAACGGCCATATTACGAGCAGTACTTC. It specifies CASSRPGQRPYYEQYF.

This chain connects TRBV3-1 (or the pseudogene TRBV3-2) to TRBJ2-1; 7 bases fit TRBD1. V gave up 3 bases and J gave up 4 bases; unmatched junction bases: 9. The length of the CDR3 is 16 residues. Germline V gene data show CDR1 as LGHDT and CDR2 as YNNKEL (reference sequence). CDR3 region: CASSQLTGEVYNEQFF. CDR3 coding DNA: TGTGCCAGCAGCCAGTTAACAGGGGAAGTTTACAATGAGCAGTTCTTC.

For the CDR3, the DNA is TGTGCCAGCAGCTTACAGGGACTAGCGGCCTACGAGCAGTACTTC. Its protein product is CASSLQGLAAYEQYF. The rearrangement joins TRBV7-2 to TRBJ2-7; 11 bases are shared with TRBD2. The CDR3 consists of 15 residues. Germline V gene sequence: CDR1 SGHTA, CDR2 FQGNSA. Trimming cost V 2 bases and J 2 bases; bases outside gene matches: 2.

The genes are TRBV10-2 and TRBJ2-7; weak D call: TRBD1 (6 bases). The V and J ends lost 10 bases and 4 bases respectively, with 38 bases between them. This CDR3 region has 20 residues. CDR1 WSHSY and CDR2 SAAADI come from the germline V gene. The CDR3 region has the DNA TGCGCCACCCAGGGGCTCCGGCAGGACAAGGAGATAGCGTGGGGGTACGAGCAGTACTTC. Translating gives CATQGLRQDKEIAWGYEQYF.

This clone was recorded only once. This chain connects TRBV27 to TRBJ1-5; D perhaps matches TRBD1 (6 bases). The CDR3 runs 14 residues. With 5 bases removed from V and 9 bases from J, the gap between germline ends came to 17 bases. In germline, CDR1 is MNHEY, CDR2 SMNVEV (reference sequence). The CDR3 bases are TGTGCCAGCAGTCGGTCTACAGGGAGCCGGCCCCAGCATTTT. It yields the protein CASSRSTGSRPQHF.

The CDR3 bases are TGTGCCAGCAAGCCACAGGGGCCCTATAATTCACCCCTCCACTTT. It encodes CASKPQGPYNSPLHF. The chain combines TRBV21-1 with TRBJ1-6; the D segment call TRBD1 is taken from the table without a DNA check. TRBV21-1 is marked as a pseudogene. CDR3 size: 15 residues.

The chain uses TRBV18 and TRBJ2-7; 7 bases map to TRBD1. V lost 2 bases to trimming and J lost 1 base; unmatched junction nucleotides: 2. The CDR3 is 14 amino acids. Germline CDR1 and CDR2: KGHSH and LQKENI. The chain's CDR3 is CASSPRGQSYEQYF. The CDR3, as DNA: TGTGCCAGCTCACCAAGGGGACAGTCCTACGAGCAGTACTTC.

The V call is TRBV6-5, the J call TRBJ2-7; 8 nucleotides line up with TRBD1. CDR3 length equals 15 residues. Per the germline V gene, CDR1 is MNHEY and CDR2 is SVGAGI. V lost 0 bases and J lost 4; bases outside the gene matches: 5. This chain's CDR3 is CASSYSGQALYEQYF. CDR3 coding DNA: TGTGCCAGCAGTTACTCGGGACAGGCGTTATACGAGCAGTACTTC.

The rearrangement links TRBV4-1 to TRBJ1-5; 9 positions agree with TRBD1. The germline CDR1 and CDR2 sequences are MGHRA and YSYEKL. The CDR3 spans 15 residues. The ends lost 4 bases at V and 3 bases at J; junction bases unmatched: 4. The CDR3 reads CASSPGQGTNQPQHF. As DNA, the CDR3 is TGCGCCAGCAGCCCAGGACAGGGGACCAATCAGCCCCAGCATTTT.

This chain links TRBV7-6 with TRBJ2-2; D might be TRBD2 (5 bases). The CDR3 loop spans 12 amino acids. Germline-derived CDR1 and CDR2 are SGHVS and FNYEAQ. With 11 bases removed from V and 4 bases from J, the gap between germline ends came to 11 bases. CDR3 coding DNA: TGTGCCTTACAACGGGGCACCGGGGAGCTGTTTTTT. Translation: CALQRGTGELFF. Looking up the rest from reference TRBV7-6 and TRBJ2-2 gives the full variable domain: GAGVSQSPRYKVTKRGQDVALRCDPISGHVSLYWYRQALGQGPEFLTYFNYEAQQDKSGLPNDRFSAERPEGSISTLTIQRTEQRDSAMYRCALQRGTGELFFGEGSRLTVL.

The chain recombines TRBV9 with TRBJ1-2, with TRBD1 matching over 8 bases. V shed 4 bases and J 4 bases; nucleotides not matched to a gene: 3. This CDR3 is 13 amino acids long. The V gene's germline CDR1 is SGDLS and CDR2 YYNGEE. The CDR3 DNA reads as TGTGCCAGCAGCCATCAGGGGGCCTATGGCTACACCTTC. Translating it yields CASSHQGAYGYTF.

This clone was counted between two and nine times. The rearrangement uses TRBV5-5 and TRBJ1-1; D unclear. This CDR3 spans 14 amino acids. CDR1 and CDR2 from the germline V gene are SGHKS and YYEKEE (reference sequence). V gave up 2 bases and J gave up 0 bases, with 8 bases separating them. DNA for the CDR3: TGTGCCAGCAGCTTTCGTATTATGAACACTGAAGCTTTCTTT. Protein: CASSFRIMNTEAFF.

With regard to this clone: Other DNA sequences in this specimen translate into the identical CDR3. The chain uses TRBV18 and TRBJ2-7, with 13 nucleotides matching TRBD2. CDR1 is KGHSH, CDR2 LQKENI, per germline. V lost 3 bases, J lost 3 bases, and 2 bases stayed unmatched. The CDR3 has 15 amino acids. The DNA for the CDR3 is TGTGCCAGCTCACCGGGACTAGCGGGGAGCTACGAGCAGTACTTC. Its translation: CASSPGLAGSYEQYF.

The sample holds one count of this clone. The sample contains more than one DNA sequence encoding this CDR3. CDR3 DNA sequence: TGTGCCAGCAGTTTTTCGGACAGAAACACTGAAGCTTTCTTT. Translating it yields CASSFSDRNTEAFF. The chain couples TRBV27 to TRBJ1-1; D might be TRBD1 (6 bases). The CDR3 is made up of 14 amino acids. V was trimmed by 3 bases and J by 2 bases, leaving 10 bases between them. The germline V gene has CDR1 MNHEY and CDR2 SMNVEV (reference sequence).

The V call is TRBV4-3, the J call TRBJ2-7; 10 nucleotides match TRBD1. The V segment lost 4 bases and the J segment 3 bases; nucleotides outside the gene matches: 6. Germline values: CDR1 LGHNA, CDR2 YSLEER. CDR3 size: 15 residues. The CDR3 is CASSPGQGQNYEQYF. Written as DNA, the CDR3 is TGCGCCAGCAGCCCGGGACAGGGGCAGAACTACGAGCAGTACTTC.

CDR3 DNA sequence: TGTGCCAGCAGTTCCCGACAGGGACACGACGAGCAGTACTTC. Translated: CASSSRQGHDEQYF. The chain uses TRBV27 and TRBJ2-7; TRBD1 matches 7 bases. CDR3 size: 14 residues. Trimming cost V 4 bases and J 5 bases; bases outside gene matches: 8. CDR1 is MNHEY, CDR2 SMNVEV, per germline (reference sequence).

The gene calls are TRBV24-1 and TRBJ2-1; 14 bases line up with TRBD2. CDR1 is KGHDR and CDR2 is SFDVKD in the germline V gene. Germline trimming cut 7 bases from V and 9 bases from J; bases unmatched to any gene: 7. There are 15 residues in the CDR3. The CDR3 nucleotides are TGTGCCACCAGGGGGGGACTAGCGGGAGATGGTGAGCAGTTCTTC. It encodes CATRGGLAGDGEQFF.

The chain employs TRBV19 and TRBJ1-5; no definite D call. V was pared by 6 bases and J by 2 bases, with 11 bases between. The CDR3 runs 14 residues. CDR1 LNHDA and CDR2 SQIVND come from the germline V gene (reference sequence). The CDR3 DNA sequence: TGTGCCAGTAGCCAGGTCGACGGCAATCAGCCCCAGCATTTT. This encodes CASSQVDGNQPQHF.